The table lists the clone carrying this T cell receptor beta chain with a few counts. Its antigen is unknown. Time point defined: healthy volunteer bleed at 2 weeks. Total RNA came from unfractionated whole blood. This CDR3 has 13 amino acids. CDR1 is MNHEY, CDR2 SMNVEV, per germline (reference sequence). The ends were cut back, 7 bases at V and 1 base at J, with 10 bases in the middle. This record comes from a study of human T cells and chemical hapten exposure. Study-wide background: From small differences in pooled library volume came most of the variation in per-sample TCR yields. General study results and limits: With regard to DPC sensitization, TCRs above 1 in 1000 frequency did not change.

Individual cDNA molecules each carried unique molecular identifiers attached by the library. In the original workflow: Samples ranged from 23,224 to 690,600 TCRs, with a median of approximately 100,000. A single record per CDR3 protein comes from TCRdb applying MiXCR to the RACE reads. The V and J calls reflect TCRdb's pipeline rather than the authors' work. The sample includes about 93,000 distinct CDR3 sequences, around 9% of them seen just once. Input material: whole blood. The V and J genes are TRBV27 and TRBJ1-1; D is unclear. The clonotype originates from a female donor in good health. Some clones in this sample may be carry-over from other donors' samples. CDR3 DNA sequence: TGTGCCAGCATCCCGACTGAGAACACTGAAGCTTTCTTT. Protein product: CASIPTENTEAFF.